This is a list of T cell receptor beta chains from one sample in a study of blood T cell repertoires in COVID-19. Profiling relied on immunoSEQ multiplex PCR, and the TCRdb table lists in-frame clones only, not all of them. Among about 58,000 clones listed, 85% to 90% were seen once. Sequenced material: peripheral blood. The receptors shown here come from a human donor with active COVID-19. The donor label of this sample is uncertain. Both conserved end residues are part of each CDR3. D genes are given only for firm matches. Size is omitted from some rows. Given values are once, few, many or a class for expanded clones.

d_call j_call clone_size v_call cdr3_aa cdr3_nt
- TRBJ1-2 - TRBV25-1 CASSSSFYGYTF TGTGCCAGCAGTTCGAGTTTCTATGGCTACACCTTC
- TRBJ2-3 - TRBV7-3 CASSSSPGTDTQYF TGTGCCAGCAGTTCGAGCCCCGGGACAGATACGCAGTATTTT
TRBD1 TRBJ2-2 - TRBV6-1 CASSEAVTGAGGELFF TGTGCCAGCAGTGAAGCGGTGACAGGGGCCGGCGGGGAGCTGTTTTTT
- TRBJ2-1 - TRBV5-1 CASSLGPYSGTLSSYNEQFF TGCGCCAGCAGCTTGGGTCCCTACTCTGGGACACTCAGCTCCTACAATGAGCAGTTCTTC
- TRBJ2-5 - TRBV7-8 CASSLKLGRSMETQYF TGTGCCAGCAGCTTAAAGCTGGGCAGGTCTATGGAGACCCAGTACTTC
TRBD1 TRBJ2-5 - TRBV5-1 CASSLGGQGGGETQYF TGCGCCAGCAGCTTGGGCGGACAGGGTGGGGGAGAGACCCAGTACTTC
TRBD1 TRBJ2-7 - TRBV5-5 CASSTPGTVSEQYF TGTGCCAGCAGCACCCCCGGGACAGTTAGCGAGCAGTACTTC
- TRBJ1-1 - TRBV4-3 CASSQDFGQPPAFF TGCGCCAGCAGCCAAGATTTCGGACAGCCTCCAGCTTTCTTT
- TRBJ1-2 - TRBV18 CASSPSGGYGYTF TGTGCCAGCTCACCATCAGGAGGCTATGGCTACACCTTC
- TRBJ2-3 - TRBV7-9 CASSPQGVNTQYF TGTGCCAGCAGCCCACAGGGAGTCAATACGCAGTATTTT
- TRBJ2-2 once TRBV4-1 CASSQGSAGELFF TGCGCCAGCAGCCAAGGGTCGGCCGGGGAGCTGTTTTTT
TRBD2 TRBJ2-7 - TRBV6-5 CASRLAGGPYEQYF TGTGCCAGCCGACTAGCGGGAGGGCCCTACGAGCAGTACTTC
- TRBJ1-1 - TRBV5-4 CASSLPGGNTEAFF TGTGCCAGCAGCTTGCCGGGAGGGAACACTGAAGCTTTCTTT
- TRBJ2-2 - TRBV18 CASSPPSTGQTGELFF TGTGCCAGCTCACCACCCTCGACAGGTCAAACCGGGGAGCTGTTTTTT
- TRBJ1-1 - TRBV5-1 CASSSQGFTEAFF TGCGCCAGCAGCTCTCAGGGGTTCACTGAAGCTTTCTTT
- TRBJ2-1 - TRBV5-4 CASSLAWGETYNEQFF TGTGCCAGCAGCTTGGCCTGGGGGGAGACCTACAATGAGCAGTTCTTC
TRBD1 TRBJ1-4 - TRBV19 CASSFETGAKRGLFF TGTGCCAGTAGTTTCGAGACAGGGGCTAAAAGGGGACTGTTTTTT
- TRBJ1-2 - TRBV7-2 CASSSGGPSWVYTF TGTGCCAGCAGCTCGGGGGGGCCCTCTTGGGTGTACACCTTC
- TRBJ1-4 - TRBV28 CASSRSWGGSEKLFF TGTGCCAGCAGTCGGTCCTGGGGGGGTTCTGAAAAACTGTTTTTT
TRBD1 TRBJ2-7 - TRBV9 CASSGDSAYEQYF TGTGCCAGCAGCGGGGACAGCGCCTACGAGCAGTACTTC
- TRBJ1-1 once TRBV5-4 CASSPDSVNTEAFF TGTGCCAGCAGCCCGGATAGCGTGAACACTGAAGCTTTCTTT
- TRBJ2-7 - TRBV6-1 CASSEARQRGEQYF TGTGCCAGCAGTGAAGCTAGACAGAGAGGCGAGCAGTACTTC
TRBD1 TRBJ2-2 - TRBV4-3 CASSQGDRANTGELFF TGCGCCAGCAGCCAAGGAGACAGGGCGAACACCGGGGAGCTGTTTTTT
- TRBJ2-7 - TRBV12-3/TRBV12-4 CASRGAKYEQYF TGTGCCAGCCGGGGGGCAAAATACGAGCAGTACTTC
TRBD1 TRBJ2-7 - TRBV3-1/TRBV3-2 CASSPGQGYEQYF TGTGCCAGCAGCCCGGGACAGGGGTACGAGCAGTACTTC
TRBD2 TRBJ2-5 - TRBV29-1 CSVEDPTSGSLETQYF TGCAGCGTTGAAGATCCCACTAGCGGGAGTTTAGAGACCCAGTACTTC
- TRBJ2-2 - TRBV5-1 CASGQNTGELFF TGCGCCAGTGGACAAAACACCGGGGAGCTGTTTTTT
TRBD1 TRBJ2-2 once TRBV11-2 CASSLSGRGLTGELFF TGTGCCAGCAGCTTATCGGGCAGGGGGCTCACCGGGGAGCTGTTTTTT
- TRBJ1-1 - TRBV2 CASRYLNTEAFF TGTGCCAGCAGGTATTTGAACACTGAAGCTTTCTTT
- TRBJ1-4 - TRBV13 CASSSGATNEKLFF TGTGCCAGCAGCTCCGGTGCAACTAATGAAAAACTGTTTTTT
TRBD2 TRBJ2-1 - TRBV4-3 CASSQEETSGFHEQFF TGCGCCAGCAGCCAAGAGGAGACTAGCGGTTTCCATGAGCAGTTCTTC
TRBD2 TRBJ2-7 - TRBV27 CASSLNSGSHEQYF TGTGCCAGCAGTTTAAATAGCGGGAGCCACGAGCAGTACTTC
TRBD2 TRBJ2-7 - TRBV5-4 CASSTRTSDNEQYF TGTGCCAGCAGCACGAGAACTAGCGACAACGAGCAGTACTTC
- TRBJ1-1 - TRBV2 CASSGAQGWVTEAFF TGTGCCAGCAGTGGGGCCCAGGGGTGGGTCACTGAAGCTTTCTTT
TRBD1 TRBJ2-7 - TRBV6-5 CASSYGGTGSYEQYF TGTGCCAGCAGTTACGGAGGGACAGGGTCCTACGAGCAGTACTTC
TRBD1 TRBJ2-5 - TRBV27 CASQNTDREQETQYF TGTGCCAGCCAAAACACCGACAGGGAACAAGAGACCCAGTACTTC
TRBD1 TRBJ2-2 - TRBV29-1 CSAGTGGDTGELFF TGCAGCGCCGGGACAGGGGGAGACACCGGGGAGCTGTTTTTT
- TRBJ2-5 once TRBV5-5 CASSGWQQVMETQYF TGTGCCAGCAGTGGGTGGCAGCAGGTGATGGAGACCCAGTACTTC
TRBD1 TRBJ2-3 - TRBV25-1 CASTRDSSSTDTQYF TGTGCCAGTACAAGGGACAGTTCTAGCACAGATACGCAGTATTTT
- TRBJ1-6 - TRBV5-1 CARSFGGGGSPLHF TGCGCCCGCAGCTTTGGGGGGGGTGGGTCACCCCTCCACTTT
- TRBJ2-3 - TRBV24-1 CATSDLKGGPTQYF TGTGCCACCAGTGATTTGAAAGGGGGTCCCACGCAGTATTTT
TRBD2 TRBJ2-3 - TRBV6-5 CASSTGLEGDTQYF TGTGCCAGCAGCACTGGACTAGAGGGCGATACGCAGTATTTT
- TRBJ1-5 few TRBV4-2 CASSSTTVSNQPQHF TGTGCCAGCAGCTCCACGACAGTTAGCAATCAGCCCCAGCATTTT
TRBD2 TRBJ2-2 - TRBV11-1 CASSLVGGGTGELFF TGTGCCAGCAGCTTAGTCGGCGGGGGCACCGGGGAGCTGTTTTTT
- TRBJ1-1 - TRBV21-1 CASSLRQTGESEAFF TGTGCCAGCAGCCTACGACAGACAGGGGAGTCTGAAGCTTTCTTT